This T cell receptor beta chain was sequenced in a study of spatial heterogeneity in lung cancer. Time point meaning: sample taken at primary tumor resection. Unsorted whole RNA samples from tumor, nontumor lung or frozen PBMC were sequenced. Within the sample, this clonotype is medium-sized. TCRdb itself ran the 5' RACE reads through MiXCR, one entry per CDR3 protein. The data contain some 15,000 distinct CDR3 sequences, 13% to 15% of them singletons. Sequences were derived from PBMCs, sampled at surgery. This TCR was sampled from a male donor with early-stage non-small cell lung cancer.

DNA of the CDR3: TGCGCCAGCAGTGAGGGTTGGACGCAGTATTTT. Translation: CASSEGWTQYF. The chain combines TRBV10-2 with TRBJ2-3; D is uncertain. V lost 2 bases, J lost 9 bases, and 6 bases lay in between. The CDR3 runs to 11 residues. Germline V lookup: CDR1 WSHSY, CDR2 SAAADI.